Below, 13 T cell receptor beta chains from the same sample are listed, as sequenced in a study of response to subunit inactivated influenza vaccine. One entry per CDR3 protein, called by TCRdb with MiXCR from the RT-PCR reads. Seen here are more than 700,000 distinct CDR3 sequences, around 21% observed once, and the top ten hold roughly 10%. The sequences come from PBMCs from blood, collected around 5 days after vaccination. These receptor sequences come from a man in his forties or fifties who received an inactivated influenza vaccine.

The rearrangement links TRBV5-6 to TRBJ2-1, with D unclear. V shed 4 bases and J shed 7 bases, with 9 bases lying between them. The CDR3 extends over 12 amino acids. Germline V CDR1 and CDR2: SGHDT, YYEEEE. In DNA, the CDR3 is TGTGCCAGCAGCAAAGTTGGGAATGAGCAGTTCTTC. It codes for CASSKVGNEQFF.

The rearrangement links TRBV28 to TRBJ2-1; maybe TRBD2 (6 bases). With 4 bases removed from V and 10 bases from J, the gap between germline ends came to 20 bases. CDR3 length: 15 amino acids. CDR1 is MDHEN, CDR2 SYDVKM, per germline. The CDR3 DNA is TGTGCCAGCAGTTCCTGGACTAAGGGACTGGGGGAGCAGTTCTTC. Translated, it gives CASSSWTKGLGEQFF.

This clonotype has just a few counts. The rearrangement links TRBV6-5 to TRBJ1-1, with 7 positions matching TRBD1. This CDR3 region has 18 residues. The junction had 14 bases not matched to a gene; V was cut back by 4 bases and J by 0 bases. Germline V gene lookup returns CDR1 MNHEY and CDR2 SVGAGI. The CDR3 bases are TGTGCCAGCAGTTTCAAGACAGGGTCAGTTTACATGAACACTGAAGCTTTCTTT. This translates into CASSFKTGSVYMNTEAFF.

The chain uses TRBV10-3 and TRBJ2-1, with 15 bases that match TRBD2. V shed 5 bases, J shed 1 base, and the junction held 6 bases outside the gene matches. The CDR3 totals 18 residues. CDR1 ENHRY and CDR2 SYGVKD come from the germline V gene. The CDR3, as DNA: TGTGCCATCAGTACCGGGACTAGCGGGGGGCCGTCCTACAATGAGCAGTTCTTC. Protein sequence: CAISTGTSGGPSYNEQFF.

The CDR3 nucleotides are TGTGCCAGCAGCCTGGGCCCGAATAATTCACCCCTCCACTTT. It encodes CASSLGPNNSPLHF. The V call is TRBV6-1, the J call TRBJ1-6, with D unresolved. Germline assignment: CDR1 MNHNS and CDR2 SASEGT. The CDR3 spans 14 residues. V was shortened by 6 bases and J by 5 bases, with 11 bases between the two germline ends.

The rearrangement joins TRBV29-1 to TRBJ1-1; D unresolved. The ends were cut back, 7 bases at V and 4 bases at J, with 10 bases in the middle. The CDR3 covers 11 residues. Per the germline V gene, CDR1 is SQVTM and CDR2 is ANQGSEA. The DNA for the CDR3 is TGCAGCGCAAGAGTAAGCACTGAAGCTTTCTTT. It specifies CSARVSTEAFF. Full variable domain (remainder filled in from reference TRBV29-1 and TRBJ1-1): SAVISQKPSRDICQRGTSLTIQCQVDSQVTMMFWYRQQPGQSLTLIATANQGSEATYESGFVIDKFPISRPNLTFSTLTVSNMSPEDSSIYLCSARVSTEAFFGQGTRLTVV.

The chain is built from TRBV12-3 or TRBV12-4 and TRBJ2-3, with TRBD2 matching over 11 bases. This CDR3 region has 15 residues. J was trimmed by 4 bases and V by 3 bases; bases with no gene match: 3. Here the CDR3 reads CASSLTSGVPDTQYF. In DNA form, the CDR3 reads TGTGCCAGCAGTTTGACTAGCGGGGTCCCAGATACGCAGTATTTT.

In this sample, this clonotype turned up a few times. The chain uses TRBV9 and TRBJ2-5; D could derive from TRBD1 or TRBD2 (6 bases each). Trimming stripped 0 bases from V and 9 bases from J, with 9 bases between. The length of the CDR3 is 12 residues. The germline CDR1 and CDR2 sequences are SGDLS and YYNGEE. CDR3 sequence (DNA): TGTGCCAGCAGCGTAGAGGAGGGGGCCCAGTACTTC. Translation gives CASSVEEGAQYF.

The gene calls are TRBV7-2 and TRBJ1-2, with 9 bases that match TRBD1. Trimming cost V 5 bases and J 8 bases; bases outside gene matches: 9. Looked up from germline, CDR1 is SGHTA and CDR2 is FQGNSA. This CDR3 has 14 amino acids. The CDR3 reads CASSKGQGDGGYTF. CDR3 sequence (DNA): TGTGCCAGCAGCAAGGGACAGGGTGATGGAGGCTACACCTTC. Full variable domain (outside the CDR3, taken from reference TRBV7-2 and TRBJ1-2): GAGVSQSPSNKVTEKGKDVELRCDPISGHTALYWYRQSLGQGLEFLIYFQGNSAPDKSGLPSDRFSAERTGGSVSTLTIQRTQQEDSAVYLCASSKGQGDGGYTFGSGTRLTVV.

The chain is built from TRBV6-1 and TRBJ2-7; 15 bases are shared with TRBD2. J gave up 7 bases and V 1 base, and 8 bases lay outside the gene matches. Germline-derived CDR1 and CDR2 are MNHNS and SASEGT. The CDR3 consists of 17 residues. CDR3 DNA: TGTGCCAGCAGTGAAGTCATGGGACTAGCGGGGGGTAGAGAGCAGTACTTC. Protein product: CASSEVMGLAGGREQYF.

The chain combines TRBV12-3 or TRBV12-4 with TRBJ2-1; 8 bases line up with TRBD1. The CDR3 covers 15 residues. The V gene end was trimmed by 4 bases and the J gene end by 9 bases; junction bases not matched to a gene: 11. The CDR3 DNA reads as TGTGCCAGCAGTTCTGCCGGGACAGGCGGCATTGAGCAGTTCTTC. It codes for CASSSAGTGGIEQFF.

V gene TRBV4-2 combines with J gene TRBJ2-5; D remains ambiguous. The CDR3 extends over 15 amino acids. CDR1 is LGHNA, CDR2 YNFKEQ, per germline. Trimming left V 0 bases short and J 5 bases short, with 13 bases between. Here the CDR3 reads CASSQERRSRETQYF. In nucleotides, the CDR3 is TGTGCCAGCAGCCAAGAACGTAGATCCAGGGAGACCCAGTACTTC.

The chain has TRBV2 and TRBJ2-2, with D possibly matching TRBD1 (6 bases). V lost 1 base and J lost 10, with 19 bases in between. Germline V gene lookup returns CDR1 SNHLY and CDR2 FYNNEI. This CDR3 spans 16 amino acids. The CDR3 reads CASSEEDSHLTEELFF. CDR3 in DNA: TGTGCCAGCAGTGAAGAGGACAGCCACCTCACTGAGGAGCTGTTTTTT.